This section outlines one TCR beta chain sequence together with its context. Its specificity is unknown. There are 16 residues in the CDR3. V lost 3 bases and J lost 0, with 14 bases in between. Germline assignment: CDR1 SNHLY and CDR2 FYNNEI. It was with 60 Vbeta and 13 Jbeta primers that the PCR ran. Sequencing was performed with immunoSEQ multiplex PCR; in TCRdb, only in-frame clones are kept and a portion is missing. The sample contains about 150,000 clones, over 75% of which appear only once. This entry comes from a study of cytomegalovirus exposure and HLA in healthy donors. Findings and caveats of the study: At a 0.05 false discovery rate, a later analysis found around 17,000 TCR beta sequences to be associated with HLA alleles. It was likely that a cluster of highly shared sequence variants was a sequencing artifact.

The sequenced material came from PBMCs. The rearrangement uses TRBV2 and TRBJ1-1, with D hard to call. The TCR originated in a woman between 35 and 50 years old in good health and CMV-seronegative. The CDR3 protein is CASSDRTGFMNTEAFF. The CDR3 nucleotides are TGTGCCAGCAGTGATCGCACGGGGTTCATGAACACTGAAGCTTTCTTT.